These T cell receptor beta chains were read from a single sample in a study of blood T cell repertoires in COVID-19. Repertoires were generated with immunoSEQ multiplex PCR, while TCRdb's copy carries only in-frame clones and drops some. The sample records 90,000 to 120,000 clones, 84% being singletons. The sample was peripheral blood. These receptor sequences come from a human donor in a cohort sampled during active COVID-19. Both conserved end residues are part of each CDR3. Each record gives: D gene, J gene, V gene, clone size, CDR3 protein, CDR3 DNA. D genes are given only for firm matches. Clone size, where shown, is once, few, many, or a class for clones that have expanded.

TRBD1 TRBJ1-2 TRBV24-1 - CATSDLDRGGYTF TGTGCCACCAGTGATTTGGACAGGGGTGGCTACACCTTC
- TRBJ1-1 TRBV27 - CASSLSWEGRGAFF TGTGCCAGCAGTTTATCGTGGGAGGGAAGGGGTGCTTTCTTT
- TRBJ2-3 TRBV7-2 - CASTAGLGWDTQYF TGTGCCAGCACCGCGGGGTTAGGCTGGGATACGCAGTATTTT
TRBD1 TRBJ2-1 TRBV29-1 once CSVEDLSFSAGGSDEQFF TGCAGCGTTGAAGATTTATCGTTCTCGGCAGGGGGCTCGGATGAGCAGTTCTTC
TRBD1 TRBJ1-2 TRBV11-2 - CASSLTDRGHGYTF TGTGCCAGCAGCTTAACGGACAGGGGGCATGGCTACACCTTC
TRBD1 TRBJ1-5 TRBV27 - CASSPTGTGYNQPQHF TGTGCCAGCAGTCCTACCGGGACAGGGTACAATCAGCCCCAGCATTTT
TRBD2 TRBJ2-7 TRBV28 - CASTTPAGGWYEQYF TGTGCCAGCACCACCCCGGCGGGGGGGTGGTACGAGCAGTACTTC
TRBD2 TRBJ2-3 TRBV7-2 - CASSFLASGSGTDTQYF TGTGCCAGCAGCTTTCTTGCTAGCGGGAGCGGAACAGATACGCAGTATTTT
TRBD1 TRBJ1-2 TRBV6-2/TRBV6-3 - CASSPDRNTYGYTF TGTGCCAGCAGCCCGGACAGGAATACCTATGGCTACACCTTC
- TRBJ1-4 TRBV4-1 - CASSAWGEAVGEKLFF TGCGCCAGCAGCGCATGGGGGGAAGCTGTGGGTGAAAAACTGTTTTTT
TRBD1 TRBJ2-2 TRBV6-5 - CASRNTGAWTGELFF TGTGCCAGCAGGAACACAGGGGCGTGGACCGGGGAGCTGTTTTTT
TRBD1 TRBJ1-1 TRBV6-2/TRBV6-3 - CASSYRTGSMNTEAFF TGTGCCAGCAGTTACCGGACAGGGTCGATGAACACTGAAGCTTTCTTT
- TRBJ1-4 TRBV25-1 - CASYSRFNEKLFF TGTGCCAGCTATTCGAGGTTTAATGAAAAACTGTTTTTT
TRBD1 TRBJ1-2 TRBV6-5 - CASRQTTGVGYIF TGTGCCAGCAGACAGACGACAGGGGTTGGCTACATCTTC
- TRBJ1-6 TRBV7-2 - CASSFGQSVNSPLHF TGTGCCAGCAGCTTTGGACAGTCTGTTAATTCACCCCTCCACTTT
- TRBJ2-5 TRBV6-1 - CASSEAGWGLGQETQYF TGTGCCAGCAGTGAAGCGGGGTGGGGGCTAGGTCAAGAGACCCAGTACTTC
TRBD2 TRBJ2-3 TRBV19 - CASSITSGSPSSTDTQYF TGTGCCAGTAGTATTACTAGCGGGAGCCCCTCTAGCACAGATACGCAGTATTTT
TRBD1 TRBJ1-6 TRBV27 - CASRTGGLHSYNSPLHF TGTGCCAGCAGGACAGGGGGCTTACACTCCTATAATTCACCCCTCCACTTT
TRBD1 TRBJ2-6 TRBV18 - CASSPQGAVAGANVLTF TGTGCCAGCTCACCACAGGGGGCGGTAGCTGGGGCCAACGTCCTGACTTTC
TRBD2 TRBJ2-3 TRBV15 - CATSREAGATDTQYF TGTGCCACCAGCAGAGAGGCGGGAGCCACAGATACGCAGTATTTT
TRBD2 TRBJ2-1 TRBV7-2 - CASSPPGLAGIDEQFF TGTGCCAGCAGCCCCCCGGGACTAGCGGGAATAGATGAGCAGTTCTTC
TRBD1 TRBJ2-3 TRBV4-1 once CASSQEDRSSTDTQYF TGCGCCAGCAGCCAGGAGGACAGGTCTAGCACAGATACGCAGTATTTT
- TRBJ1-4 TRBV2 - CAGGGNEKLFF TGTGCCGGGGGAGGTAATGAAAAACTGTTTTTT
- TRBJ1-2 TRBV30 once CAWRRGNPNYGYTF TGTGCCTGGAGGCGGGGCAACCCGAACTATGGCTACACCTTC
TRBD2 TRBJ2-1 TRBV2 - CASRRQGPTSGRASHEQFF TGTGCCAGCAGGAGGCAGGGCCCGACTAGCGGGAGGGCCAGTCATGAGCAGTTCTTC
- TRBJ1-4 TRBV4-3 once CASSPSGQFNEKLFF TGCGCCAGCAGCCCATCAGGACAGTTTAATGAAAAACTGTTTTTT
- TRBJ2-6 TRBV7-3 - CASSLTSGEPRSGANVLTF TGTGCCAGCAGCTTAACGTCGGGGGAGCCCCGCTCTGGGGCCAACGTCCTGACTTTC
- TRBJ1-2 TRBV2 - CATQRDRNYGYTF TGTGCCACCCAACGGGATAGGAACTATGGCTACACCTTC
- TRBJ1-5 TRBV5-1 - CASSLDSHSNQPQHF TGCGCCAGCAGCCTGGACAGTCATAGCAATCAGCCCCAGCATTTT
- TRBJ1-1 TRBV30 - CATKPQGGGTEAFF TGTGCCACGAAACCACAGGGTGGGGGCACTGAAGCTTTCTTT
- TRBJ2-7 TRBV11-2 - CASSLAGLGQYF TGTGCCAGCAGCTTAGCGGGGTTGGGGCAGTACTTC
TRBD2 TRBJ2-1 TRBV6-5 - CASTPTSGTLSEQFF TGTGCCAGCACCCCGACTAGCGGGACATTAAGCGAGCAGTTCTTC
TRBD2 TRBJ2-2 TRBV6-2/TRBV6-3 few CASSFRQAGTGELFF TGTGCCAGCAGTTTCCGCCAAGCGGGAACCGGGGAGCTGTTTTTT
TRBD2 TRBJ2-5 TRBV18 - CASSPTGTSGEETQYF TGTGCCAGCTCACCAACCGGGACTAGCGGCGAAGAGACCCAGTACTTC
TRBD1 TRBJ1-2 TRBV12-3/TRBV12-4 - CATTTGGGYTF TGTGCCACCACGACAGGGGGAGGCTACACCTTC
- TRBJ2-1 TRBV15 - CATSASPGDYNEQFF TGTGCCACCAGCGCGAGTCCCGGAGACTACAATGAGCAGTTCTTC
- TRBJ1-6 TRBV7-2 - CASRADSSSYNSPLHF TGTGCCAGCAGGGCGGACAGTAGCTCCTATAATTCACCCCTCCACTTT
TRBD1 TRBJ1-4 TRBV5-1 - CASCTGQPNEKLFF TGCGCCAGCTGTACGGGACAGCCTAATGAAAAACTGTTTTTT
TRBD1 TRBJ2-7 TRBV18 - CASSPPTGQGIDEQYF TGTGCCAGCTCACCACCGACGGGACAGGGGATCGACGAGCAGTACTTC
TRBD1 TRBJ1-6 TRBV5-6 - CASSPNLGQGASPLHF TGTGCCAGCAGCCCCAATCTGGGACAGGGGGCCTCACCCCTCCACTTT
TRBD2 TRBJ2-1 TRBV11-2 - CASHSGSNLRINEQFF TGTGCCAGCCATAGCGGGAGCAACCTGAGGATAAATGAGCAGTTCTTC
- TRBJ2-1 TRBV3-1/TRBV3-2 - CASSTSGPPYNEQFF TGTGCCAGCAGTACCAGCGGGCCACCCTACAATGAGCAGTTCTTC
- TRBJ1-1 TRBV3-1/TRBV3-2 - CASSQGTVNTEAFF TGTGCCAGCAGCCAAGGGACAGTGAACACTGAAGCTTTCTTT
- TRBJ1-4 TRBV10-3 - CAISERGGGISGKLFF TGTGCCATCAGTGAGAGGGGAGGGGGAATCTCAGGAAAACTGTTTTTT
- TRBJ2-1 TRBV5-1 - CASSPEGQTYNEQFF TGCGCCAGCAGCCCTGAGGGCCAGACCTACAATGAGCAGTTCTTC
- TRBJ2-1 TRBV30 - CACVRIPYNEQFF TGTGCCTGCGTGAGGATCCCCTACAATGAGCAGTTCTTC
TRBD1 TRBJ2-1 TRBV9 - CASSPRDRGPLSSYNEQFF TGTGCCAGCAGCCCAAGGGACAGGGGGCCCTTAAGCTCCTACAATGAGCAGTTCTTC
TRBD2 TRBJ2-2 TRBV9 few CASSASGGSTGELFF TGTGCCAGCAGCGCTAGCGGGGGATCCACCGGGGAGCTGTTTTTT
TRBD1 TRBJ2-7 TRBV19 few CASSLSGQTSSYEQYF TGTGCCAGTAGTCTCTCGGGACAGACGAGCTCCTACGAGCAGTACTTC
TRBD2 TRBJ2-7 TRBV3-1/TRBV3-2 - CASSQAPGLARPYEQYF TGTGCCAGCAGCCAAGCTCCGGGACTAGCGCGCCCCTACGAGCAGTACTTC
TRBD2 TRBJ2-1 TRBV7-2 - CASSTSGSSYNEQFF TGTGCCAGCAGCACTAGCGGGAGCTCCTACAATGAGCAGTTCTTC
TRBD2 TRBJ2-1 TRBV19 - CASRSGTTSYNEQFF TGTGCCAGTAGGAGCGGGACGACCTCCTACAATGAGCAGTTCTTC
TRBD1 TRBJ2-7 TRBV5-1 few CASSSGQVRSYEQYF TGCGCCAGCAGCTCAGGACAGGTTCGCTCCTACGAGCAGTACTTC